Each of the 12 T cell receptor beta chains below was sequenced from the same sample in a study of control samples from healthy donors and cancer patients. TCRdb's copy holds only in-frame clones and misses some; the assay was immunoSEQ multiplex PCR. The sample has roughly 160,000 clones, 70% to 90% seen once. Sequencing input: blood. These receptors were collected from a woman aged 25 to 39 in good health.

The rearrangement uses TRBV7-2 and TRBJ1-2, with D possibly matching TRBD1 (5 bases). CDR1 SGHTA and CDR2 FQGNSA come from the germline V gene. This CDR3 is built from 17 residues. With 1 base removed from V and 5 bases from J, the gap between germline ends came to 20 bases. The DNA for the CDR3 is TGTGCCAGCAGCTTAGGTTGGAGGACAACCGACGGGTATGGCTACACCTTC. It codes for CASSLGWRTTDGYGYTF.

V is TRBV5-1 and J is TRBJ2-7; D not resolved. The CDR3 length is 14 residues. Germline V gives CDR1 SGHRS, CDR2 YFSETQ. Trimming stripped 0 bases from V and 2 bases from J, with 9 bases between. The CDR3 spells CASSLDRRTYEQYF. CDR3 nucleotide sequence: TGCGCCAGCAGCTTGGATCGACGGACCTACGAGCAGTACTTC.

The chain recombines TRBV10-2 with TRBJ2-7; 9 nucleotides agree with TRBD2. The V segment lost 6 bases and the J segment 3 bases; nucleotides outside the gene matches: 3. The CDR3 contains 13 residues. The germline V gene encodes CDR1 WSHSY and CDR2 SAAADI. The CDR3 nucleotides are TGCGCCAGCAGGGCGCGGGGGGGCTACGAGCAGTACGTC. Translated: CASRARGGYEQYV.

V and J are TRBV19 and TRBJ1-1; TRBD1 is a possible D gene (6 bases). CDR1 is LNHDA and CDR2 is SQIVND in the germline V gene (reference sequence). The ends were cut back, 9 bases at V and 5 bases at J, with 13 bases in the middle. The CDR3 extends over 12 amino acids. The CDR3 coding sequence is TGTGCCAGCGCCCAGGGGAAAACTGAAGCTTTCTTT. Protein sequence: CASAQGKTEAFF.

The V and J genes are TRBV3-1 (or the pseudogene TRBV3-2) and TRBJ2-2, with D perhaps matching TRBD2 (6 bases). V dropped 1 base and J dropped 6 bases, with 9 bases sitting between them. Germline CDR1 reads LGHDT; CDR2 reads YNNKEL (reference sequence). The CDR3 is 14 amino acids. The CDR3 nucleotides are TGTGCCAGCAGCCAAGTCTCGGGGGCCGGGGAGCTGTTTTTT. Its protein product is CASSQVSGAGELFF.

V usage is TRBV18 and J usage is TRBJ1-1, with D uncertain. Germline V gene lookup returns CDR1 KGHSH and CDR2 LQKENI. The germline V and J ends were trimmed by 4 bases and 5 bases, with 14 bases remaining between them. CDR3 length equals 14 residues. The CDR3: CASSLTMDWTEAFF. The DNA of the CDR3 is TGTGCCAGCTCACTGACAATGGATTGGACTGAAGCTTTCTTT.

The J gene is TRBJ2-3, the V gene TRBV6-1, with no clear D. Germline loops: CDR1 MNHNS, CDR2 SASEGT. Trimming pared 3 bases from V and 9 bases from J, leaving 13 bases between. The CDR3 has 13 residues. The CDR3 DNA sequence: TGTGCCAGCAGTGAGAGTGCGGAACGCACGCAGTATTTT. Encoded protein: CASSESAERTQYF.

V gene TRBV5-1 combines with J gene TRBJ2-2; either TRBD1 or TRBD2 may supply D (5 bases each). CDR3 length equals 14 residues. Germline CDR1 reads SGHRS; CDR2 reads YFSETQ. V lost 4 bases to trimming and J lost 4 bases, with 11 bases between them. In DNA form, the CDR3 reads TGCGCCAGCAGCAACCGGGACCCCACCGGGGAGCTGTTTTTT. Amino acid sequence: CASSNRDPTGELFF.

The rearrangement uses TRBV4-2 and TRBJ2-3; 10 bases match TRBD2. J was trimmed by 0 bases and V by 1 base; bases with no gene match: 4. The CDR3 is 17 amino acids. Germline values: CDR1 LGHNA, CDR2 YNFKEQ. CDR3 sequence reads: CASSQGASGSSTDTQYF. CDR3 nucleotide sequence: TGTGCCAGCAGCCAAGGGGCTAGCGGGAGTAGCACAGATACGCAGTATTTT.

This chain connects TRBV24-1 to TRBJ1-5; D not resolved. Germline V gene lookup returns CDR1 KGHDR and CDR2 SFDVKD. The CDR3 is 12 amino acids. V was clipped by 3 bases and J by 7 bases, with 6 bases between them. CDR3 coding DNA: TGTGCCACCAGTGATCGCCGGCAGCCCCAGCATTTT. This encodes CATSDRRQPQHF.

The chain joins TRBV18 to TRBJ1-1; D remains ambiguous. Trimming removed 8 bases at V and 1 base at J, with 14 bases between. CDR1 is KGHSH and CDR2 is LQKENI in the germline V gene. This CDR3 contains 14 residues. This CDR3 reads CASPNRKANTEAFF. The CDR3 nucleotides are TGTGCCAGCCCGAACCGGAAGGCGAACACTGAAGCTTTCTTT.

The chain uses TRBV4-2 and TRBJ2-3; D perhaps matches TRBD2 (6 bases). Germline loops: CDR1 LGHNA, CDR2 YNFKEQ. The CDR3 has 14 amino acids. V was shortened by 2 bases and J by 1 base, with 7 bases between the two germline ends. The CDR3 reads CASSQWGGTDTQYF. DNA for the CDR3: TGTGCCAGCAGCCAATGGGGGGGCACAGATACGCAGTATTTT.